The clone carrying this T cell receptor (beta chain) was counted ten times or more. Its cognate antigen is unknown. The hyperthyroidism was newly diagnosed and had lasted under 2 months; the patients were aged 18 to 65. Using about 10 ml of fresh peripheral blood, PBMCs were prepared. This record belongs to a study of T cells in Graves' hyperthyroidism and ophthalmopathy. In the study overall: Peripheral blood was collected at initial diagnosis, before any treatment.

Study observations and caveats: Among clonotypes expanded in thyroid above 0.001, most were also found in blood.

TCR beta CDR3 sequences were amplified from RNA transcripts. The TCR CDR3 first-round RT-PCR relied on the HTBI primer set. MiXCR was run by TCRdb on the multiplex PCR reads, yielding one entry per CDR3 protein. The table includes approximately 600,000 distinct CDR3 sequences, about 15% detected once. The receptor's source is a woman between 25 and 40 years old with Graves' hyperthyroidism that later progressed to Graves' ophthalmopathy. Sample: blood.

The CDR3 DNA reads TGCAGTGCTAGAGATCCTAGGACAGGGAGGGCAGATACGCAGTATTTT. It specifies CSARDPRTGRADTQYF. The chain couples TRBV20-1 to TRBJ2-3, with D perhaps TRBD1 (8 bases). Germline V gene lookup returns CDR1 DFQATT and CDR2 SNEGSKA (reference sequence). Trimming left V 0 bases short and J 4 bases short, with 17 bases between. The CDR3 is made up of 16 amino acids.